These 26 T cell receptor beta chains share one sample of origin, sequenced in a study of blood T cells in healthy people across ages. A second 7 to 11 cycle PCR used barcoded and J-beta primers. TCRdb redid the calling of the 5' RACE reads with MiXCR, one entry per CDR3 protein. Of around 850,000 distinct CDR3 sequences in the sample, 35% to 40% were seen once. Sequencing was carried out using blood. These receptors all come from a man younger than 35 in good health.

The sample holds a few counts of this clonotype. This chain joins TRBV14 and TRBJ2-3, with 8 nucleotides matching TRBD2. The germline CDR1 and CDR2 sequences are SGHDN and FVKESK. After removal of 4 bases from V and 2 bases from J, the junction contained 20 bases not matched to a gene. CDR3 length: 20 amino acids. The CDR3 reads CASSLSGLHLTSGITDTQYF. CDR3 in DNA: TGTGCCAGCAGCCTCTCGGGGCTCCATCTAACTAGCGGAATCACAGATACGCAGTATTTT.

On this clonotype: A much larger clone lies a single base off, so this may be a read error. The chain combines TRBV12-3 or TRBV12-4 with TRBJ2-7; D ambiguous. The CDR3 totals 13 residues. V was shortened by 1 base and J by 4 bases, with 8 bases between the two germline ends. This chain's CDR3 is CASSLVNSYEQYF. For the CDR3, the DNA is TGTGCCAGCAGTTTAGTCAATTCTTACGAGCAGTACTTC.

This clonotype has just a few counts. CDR3 region: CASRLAGGDTQYF. The CDR3, as DNA: TGTGCCAGCAGACTAGCGGGGGGGGATACGCAGTATTTT. The V call is TRBV12-3 or TRBV12-4, the J call TRBJ2-3; 13 positions match TRBD2. The trim removed 6 bases at V and 6 bases at J, leaving 0 bases unmatched. The CDR3 has 13 residues.

CDR3 region: CASSSGRPGANVLTF. Here the CDR3 DNA reads TGTGCCAGCAGTTCGGGCAGGCCTGGGGCCAACGTCCTGACTTTC. V and J are TRBV5-5 and TRBJ2-6; D remains ambiguous. V gave up 5 bases and J gave up 2 bases, with 11 bases separating them. Germline V gives CDR1 SGHKS, CDR2 YYEKEE (reference sequence). The CDR3 has 15 amino acids.

The chain combines TRBV7-9 with TRBJ2-5; 7 nucleotides match TRBD1. CDR3 length: 13 amino acids. Germline V CDR1 and CDR2: SEHNR, FQNEAQ (reference sequence). J gave up 11 bases and V 5 bases, and 11 bases lay outside the gene matches. Written as DNA, the CDR3 is TGTGCCAGCAGCCGACAGGGACGGAGTGAGCAGTACTTC. Amino acids: CASSRQGRSEQYF.

This clonotype is a singleton in its sample. This may come from a read error, since a much larger clone is one base off. The gene calls are TRBV12-3 or TRBV12-4 and TRBJ2-3, with 14 bases lining up with TRBD2. The ends lost 5 bases at V and 2 bases at J; junction bases unmatched: 6. The CDR3 covers 17 residues. The DNA of the CDR3 is TGTGCCAGCAGTCCTGGGACTAGCGGGGGTATCACAGATACGCAGTATTTT. Translated, it gives CASSPGTSGGITDTQYF.

This clonotype was seen a handful of times. CDR3 region: CASSPAPTGTLAKNIQYF. Written as DNA, the CDR3 is TGCGCCAGCAGCCCAGCCCCGACAGGGACCCTAGCCAAAAACATTCAGTACTTC. This chain uses TRBV5-1 with TRBJ2-4, with 7 bases matching TRBD1. Trimming took 4 bases from V and 0 from J; bases not matched to a gene: 13. The length of the CDR3 is 18 residues. The germline V gene encodes CDR1 SGHRS and CDR2 YFSETQ. Using reference TRBV5-1 and TRBJ2-4 for the parts outside the CDR3, the full variable domain is KAGVTQTPRYLIKTRGQQVTLSCSPISGHRSVSWYQQTPGQGLQFLFEYFSETQRNKGNFPGRFSGRQFSNSRSEMNVSTLELGDSALYLCASSPAPTGTLAKNIQYFGAGTRLSVL.

The rearrangement links TRBV7-2 to TRBJ2-5; 14 bases map to TRBD2. The CDR3 sequence is 16 residues long. V lost 4 bases, J lost 3 bases, and 4 bases stayed unmatched. In germline, CDR1 is SGHTA, CDR2 FQGNSA. In DNA form, the CDR3 reads TGTGCCAGCAGCTCTCGGACTAGCGGGGGGAAAGAGACCCAGTACTTC. Translated, it gives CASSSRTSGGKETQYF.

The table lists this clonotype with a few counts. The V and J genes are TRBV5-5 and TRBJ1-4, with TRBD1 matching over 8 bases. The CDR3 spans 15 residues. V lost 4 bases and J lost 7; bases outside the gene matches: 9. Germline lookup yields CDR1 SGHKS and CDR2 YYEKEE (reference sequence). CDR3 in DNA: TGTGCCAGCAGCCCGCGACAGGGGCAGGGTGAAAAACTGTTTTTT. It codes for CASSPRQGQGEKLFF.

The rearrangement uses TRBV29-1 and TRBJ2-1; D is unclear. The germline CDR1 and CDR2 sequences are SQVTM and ANQGSEA. The CDR3 runs to 14 residues. V shed 7 bases and J shed 0 bases, with 13 bases lying between them. CDR3 in amino acids: CSAEGPNSYNEQFF. CDR3 in DNA: TGCAGCGCCGAAGGGCCAAACTCCTACAATGAGCAGTTCTTC.

There are many counts of this clonotype. This sequence joins TRBV5-5 and TRBJ2-5; D may be TRBD2 (5 bases). The V and J ends lost 2 bases and 3 bases respectively, with 11 bases between them. The CDR3 is 14 amino acids. The germline V gene has CDR1 SGHKS and CDR2 YYEKEE (reference sequence). The CDR3 DNA reads as TGTGCCAGCAGCTTCGGACTGATGAAAGAGACCCAGTACTTC. Amino acid sequence: CASSFGLMKETQYF.

There are a few counts of this clonotype. The DNA of the CDR3 is TGTGCCAGCAGTGTAGGACGGCGGAATTACAATGAGCAGTTCTTC. It encodes CASSVGRRNYNEQFF. V and J are TRBV2 and TRBJ2-1; D is ambiguous. This CDR3 is built from 15 residues. CDR1 and CDR2 from the germline V gene are SNHLY and FYNNEI. V was cut by 4 bases and J by 4 bases, with 14 bases left in between.

Concerning this clonotype itself: The junction shows a germline mismatch at one end, possibly a read error. The CDR3 here is CAIGELGGSADTQYF. The CDR3 DNA is TGTGCCATCGGTGAGTTGGGCGGGAGCGCAGATACGCAGTATTTT. This chain connects TRBV10-3 to TRBJ2-3, with 7 nucleotides matching TRBD2. CDR1 is ENHRY and CDR2 is SYGVKD in the germline V gene. This CDR3 region has 15 residues.

This clonotype was seen repeatedly, ten times or more. V is TRBV3-1 and J is TRBJ1-2; D gene ambiguous. Per the germline V gene, CDR1 is LGHDT and CDR2 is YNNKEL (reference sequence). The V and J ends lost 3 bases and 0 bases respectively, with 8 bases between them. There are 14 residues in the CDR3. CDR3 nucleotide sequence: TGTGCCAGCAGCCAGGGGTCAACTAACTATGGCTACACCTTC. Protein: CASSQGSTNYGYTF.

This clonotype was observed many times. The chain recombines TRBV6-2 or TRBV6-3 with TRBJ2-1, with a possible D match to TRBD2 (7 bases). Trimming pared 6 bases from V and 2 bases from J, leaving 14 bases between. The CDR3 has 15 residues. CDR1 is MNHEY and CDR2 is SVGEGT in the germline V gene. CDR3 in DNA: TGTGCCAGCAGCCCTGGGGGGGCGGCCTACAATGAGCAGTTCTTC. Amino acids: CASSPGGAAYNEQFF.

The chain is built from TRBV20-1 and TRBJ2-7; a weak D match, TRBD1 (6 bases). The DNA matches TRBJ2-5 better at its end, which makes the J call doubtful. Germline V gives CDR1 DFQATT, CDR2 SNEGSKA (reference sequence). The CDR3 is made up of 13 amino acids. In DNA, the CDR3 is TGCAGTGCTCTACGACAGGACCGGGAGACCCAGTACTTC. It translates to CSALRQDRETQYF.

This chain links TRBV5-1 with TRBJ1-6; tentatively, D is TRBD1 (6 bases). Trimming left V 4 bases short and J 6 bases short, with 14 bases between. From germline, CDR1 is SGHRS and CDR2 YFSETQ. This CDR3 is 15 amino acids long. The CDR3 sequence is CASSTRTETNSPLHF. As DNA, the CDR3 is TGCGCCAGCAGCACACGGACAGAAACTAATTCACCCCTCCACTTT.

J is TRBJ2-1 and V is TRBV29-1; a weak D match, TRBD1 (6 bases). CDR3 length equals 16 residues. In germline, CDR1 is SQVTM, CDR2 ANQGSEA. With 6 bases removed from V and 0 bases from J, the gap between germline ends came to 18 bases. Here the CDR3 reads CSVKLQRTVSYNEQFF. Here the CDR3 DNA reads TGCAGCGTCAAATTACAGAGGACAGTCTCCTACAATGAGCAGTTCTTC.

For this clonotype: A much larger clone lies one base from this, so it may be a read error. The chain recombines TRBV7-9 with TRBJ1-2; TRBD1 is a possible D gene (6 bases). CDR3 length: 16 amino acids. V was cut by 5 bases and J by 1 base, with 17 bases left in between. CDR1 is SEHNR and CDR2 is FQNEAQ in the germline V gene (reference sequence). The CDR3 coding sequence is TGTGCCAGCAGCCACACCGGGGGCGGTGTTAACTATGGCTACACCTTC. Encoded protein: CASSHTGGGVNYGYTF.

The rearrangement links TRBV4-2 to TRBJ1-1; D possibly corresponds to TRBD1 (5 bases). Germline assignment: CDR1 LGHNA and CDR2 YNFKEQ. Trimming removed 6 bases from V and 4 bases from J, with 18 bases in between. The CDR3 sequence is 15 residues long. In DNA, the CDR3 is TGTGCCAGCAGTTCCCGGGGGGGTTCCGTCACTGAAGCTTTCTTT. It encodes CASSSRGGSVTEAFF.

This clonotype was observed a few times. This chain connects TRBV29-1 to TRBJ2-4; D possibly corresponds to TRBD2 (5 bases). This CDR3 spans 16 amino acids. Trimming took off 0 bases at V and 3 bases at J, with 15 bases between the two ends. From germline, CDR1 is SQVTM and CDR2 ANQGSEA. The CDR3 region has the DNA TGCAGCGTTGAAGAGGGCACGGGATACGGCAAAAACATTCAGTACTTC. This gives the protein CSVEEGTGYGKNIQYF.

This clonotype was observed many times. The J gene is TRBJ2-1, the V gene TRBV4-1; D is perhaps TRBD1 (5 bases). The germline CDR1 and CDR2 sequences are MGHRA and YSYEKL. The CDR3 has 16 amino acids. V lost 3 bases and J 3 bases, leaving 15 bases between the germline ends. The CDR3 DNA reads TGCGCCAGCAGCCATACACCTCAGACAGACTACAATGAGCAGTTCTTC. This encodes CASSHTPQTDYNEQFF.

On this clonotype itself: A read error may produce the germline difference seen at one junction end. The chain combines TRBV20-1 with TRBJ2-5; tentatively, D is TRBD2 (5 bases). Germline V lookup: CDR1 DFQATT, CDR2 SNEGSKA (reference sequence). The CDR3 loop spans 12 amino acids. The CDR3 loop is CSTSEGKQTQYF. The CDR3 region has the DNA TGCAGTACTAGTGAGGGAAAACAGACCCAGTACTTC.

This chain connects TRBV5-1 to TRBJ2-5; TRBD1 aligns across 7 bases. The closer fit of TRBJ2-7 to the DNA end suggests the J call may be wrong. CDR1 is SGHRS and CDR2 is YFSETQ in the germline V gene. The CDR3 runs 15 residues. The CDR3, as DNA: TGCGCCAGCAGCCCGACAGGGTCCCAGGGAAACGAGCAGTACTTC. Translation: CASSPTGSQGNEQYF.

The count of this clonotype is one. As DNA, the CDR3 is TGTGCCAGCAGTGAAGGGGGCGGGTTAAACTATGGCTACACCTTC. It translates to CASSEGGGLNYGYTF. The V gene is TRBV2, the J gene TRBJ1-2; D perhaps matches TRBD1 (5 bases). Germline CDR1 SNHLY, CDR2 FYNNEI. The CDR3 sequence is 15 residues long. Trimming left V 1 base short and J 2 bases short, with 11 bases between.

As to this clonotype: A read error may be the cause here, since a much bigger clone is one base away. V usage is TRBV12-3 or TRBV12-4 and J usage is TRBJ2-3; no clear D gene. The CDR3 is 14 amino acids. The CDR3 loop reads CASSLAGNADAQYF. In DNA, the CDR3 is TGTGCCAGCAGTTTAGCGGGGAACGCAGATGCGCAGTATTTT.